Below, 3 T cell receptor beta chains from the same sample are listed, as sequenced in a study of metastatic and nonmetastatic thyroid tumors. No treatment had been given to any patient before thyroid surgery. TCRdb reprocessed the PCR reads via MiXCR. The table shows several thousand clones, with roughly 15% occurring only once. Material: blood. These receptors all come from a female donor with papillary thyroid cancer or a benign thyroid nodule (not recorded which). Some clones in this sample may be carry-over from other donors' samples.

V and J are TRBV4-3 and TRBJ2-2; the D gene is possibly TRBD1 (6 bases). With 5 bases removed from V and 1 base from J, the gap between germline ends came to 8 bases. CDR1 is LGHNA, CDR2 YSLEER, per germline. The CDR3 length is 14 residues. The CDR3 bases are TGCGCCAGCAGCGAGGACAGGAACACCGGGGAGCTGTTTTTT. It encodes CASSEDRNTGELFF.

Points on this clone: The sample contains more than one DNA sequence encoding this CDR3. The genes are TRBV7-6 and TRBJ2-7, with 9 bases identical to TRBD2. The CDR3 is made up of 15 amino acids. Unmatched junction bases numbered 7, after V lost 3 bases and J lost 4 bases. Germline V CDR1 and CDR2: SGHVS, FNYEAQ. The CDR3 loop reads CASSLGLAATYEQYF. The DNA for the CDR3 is TGTGCCAGCAGCTTGGGACTAGCTGCTACTTACGAGCAGTACTTC.

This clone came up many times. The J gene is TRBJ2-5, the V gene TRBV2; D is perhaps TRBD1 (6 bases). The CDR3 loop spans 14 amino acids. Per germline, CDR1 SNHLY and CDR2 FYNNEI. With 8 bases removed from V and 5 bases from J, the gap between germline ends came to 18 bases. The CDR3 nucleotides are TGTGCCAGCTTGAGACAGGAGTCCGCCGAGACCCAGTACTTC. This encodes CASLRQESAETQYF.